These 13 T cell receptor beta chains were all obtained from the same sample, sequenced in a study of early T cells in non-severe SARS-CoV-2 infection. TCRdb ran MiXCR on the 5' RACE reads and lists one entry per CDR3 protein. The table includes 85,000 to 95,000 distinct CDR3 sequences, about 15% detected once. The source material was whole blood. Source of these receptors: an adult who was a healthcare worker with PCR-confirmed SARS-CoV-2 infection or an uninfected control (not recorded which).

This clonotype was recorded many times. V is TRBV30 and J is TRBJ1-1; maybe TRBD1 (5 bases). CDR3 length equals 17 residues. V was trimmed by 3 bases and J by 3 bases, leaving 23 bases between them. Germline loops: CDR1 GTSNPN, CDR2 SVGIG (reference sequence). CDR3 DNA sequence: TGTGCCTGGAGCCTGCGCGGGGGTCTGCAAAGGGACACTGAAGCTTTCTTT. This codes for CAWSLRGGLQRDTEAFF. The whole variable domain, remainder taken from reference TRBV30 and TRBJ1-1, is SQTIHQWPATLVQPVGSPLSLECTVEGTSNPNLYWYRQAAGRGLQLLFYSVGIGQISSEVPQNLSASRPQDRQFILSSKKLLLSDSGFYLCAWSLRGGLQRDTEAFFGQGTRLTVV.

The rearrangement links TRBV6-6 to TRBJ1-6; D is ambiguous. Germline CDR1 MNHNY, CDR2 SVGAGI (reference sequence). This CDR3 is built from 16 residues. The V end lost 6 bases, the J end lost 13 bases, and 25 bases lay between the germline ends. The CDR3 sequence: CASRFTEGISSSPLHF. The CDR3 DNA reads as TGTGCCAGCAGGTTTACAGAGGGAATTTCTTCAAGCCCCCTCCACTTT.

The rearrangement uses TRBV10-2 and TRBJ2-2, with 12 bases lining up with TRBD2. The CDR3 spans 14 residues. V shed 6 bases, J shed 5 bases, and the junction held 1 base outside the gene matches. Germline V gives CDR1 WSHSY, CDR2 SAAADI. The CDR3 loop reads CASRGLAGTGELFF. The CDR3 DNA follows: TGCGCCAGCAGAGGACTAGCGGGGACCGGGGAGCTGTTTTTT.

The V call is TRBV11-2, the J call TRBJ1-5, with D tentatively TRBD1 (6 bases). The CDR3 is 16 amino acids. V was cut by 5 bases and J by 3 bases, with 17 bases left in between. From germline, CDR1 is SGHAT and CDR2 FQNNGV. Written as DNA, the CDR3 is TGTGCCAGCAGCAGCTTGACAGGCGGCGTCAATCAGCCCCAGCATTTT. Translation: CASSSLTGGVNQPQHF.

V gene TRBV6-2 or TRBV6-3 combines with J gene TRBJ2-3, with D possibly called TRBD1 or TRBD2 (5 bases each). Germline V gene sequence: CDR1 MNHEY, CDR2 SVGEGT. The length of the CDR3 is 18 residues. V shed 2 bases and J shed 0 bases, with 18 bases lying between them. The CDR3 region is CASSYTYSPGPSTDTQYF. The DNA for the CDR3 is TGTGCCAGCAGTTACACATATTCCCCGGGGCCTAGCACAGATACGCAGTATTTT.

The rearrangement links TRBV7-9 to TRBJ2-3, with 10 bases identical to TRBD2. The germline CDR1 and CDR2 sequences are SEHNR and FQNEAQ (reference sequence). The CDR3 totals 16 residues. With 5 bases clipped from V and 3 bases from J, the junction kept 8 bases outside the gene matches. The CDR3 sequence is CASSPQLAGKTDTQYF. DNA of the CDR3: TGTGCCAGCAGCCCGCAACTAGCGGGGAAAACAGATACGCAGTATTTT. Using reference TRBV7-9 and TRBJ2-3 for the parts outside the CDR3, the full variable domain is DTGVSQNPRHKITKRGQNVTFRCDPISEHNRLYWYRQTLGQGPEFLTYFQNEAQLEKSRLLSDRFSAERPKGSFSTLEIQRTEQGDSAMYLCASSPQLAGKTDTQYFGPGTRLTVL.

This sequence joins TRBV7-9 and TRBJ1-1; D is unresolved. CDR3 length: 13 amino acids. Trimming took off 4 bases at V and 1 base at J, with 7 bases between the two ends. Germline V gene sequence: CDR1 SEHNR, CDR2 FQNEAQ (reference sequence). The CDR3: CASSSPGNTEAFF. The CDR3 DNA reads TGTGCCAGCAGCTCTCCGGGGAACACTGAAGCTTTCTTT.

The J gene is TRBJ2-3, the V gene TRBV20-1; no clear D gene. Germline-derived CDR1 and CDR2 are DFQATT and SNEGSKA (reference sequence). V lost 4 bases and J 4 bases, leaving 6 bases between the germline ends. The CDR3 loop spans 11 amino acids. The CDR3 nucleotides are TGCAGTGCTATTCGCCCAGATACGCAGTATTTT. Its protein is CSAIRPDTQYF.

This chain joins TRBV20-1 and TRBJ2-1; 15 bases align to TRBD2. In germline, CDR1 is DFQATT, CDR2 SNEGSKA (reference sequence). This CDR3 comprises 20 residues. Trimming took 2 bases from V and 7 from J; bases not matched to a gene: 18. CDR3 sequence (DNA): TGCAGTGCTAGACGGGACGGAATTGGGACTAGCGGGGGGCCGGGTAATGAGCAGTTCTTC. Encoded protein: CSARRDGIGTSGGPGNEQFF.

J is TRBJ2-2 and V is TRBV20-1, with TRBD2 matching 11 bases. Germline lookup yields CDR1 DFQATT and CDR2 SNEGSKA (reference sequence). With 4 bases clipped from V and 8 bases from J, the junction kept 12 bases outside the gene matches. CDR3 length: 16 residues. In DNA, the CDR3 is TGCAGTGCTATTAGGACTAGCGGGCAGCCTTTGGGGGAGCTGTTTTTT. Translated, it gives CSAIRTSGQPLGELFF.

The chain links TRBV29-1 to TRBJ1-1; D may be TRBD1 (5 bases). The germline V gene has CDR1 SQVTM and CDR2 ANQGSEA. The CDR3 loop spans 11 amino acids. The V end was cut by 3 bases, the J end by 11 bases, with 13 bases between. The CDR3 is CSVERQEGAFF. The DNA of the CDR3 is TGCAGCGTTGAGCGGCAGGAGGGGGCTTTCTTT.

This clonotype has a handful of counts. The chain's CDR3 is CASSRRVHTQYF. The CDR3 coding sequence is TGTGCCAGCTCCCGCAGGGTCCATACGCAGTATTTT. The chain recombines TRBV18 with TRBJ2-3, with TRBD1 as a possible D gene (5 bases). Trimming stripped 6 bases from V and 7 bases from J, with 11 bases between. CDR3 size: 12 residues. Per the germline V gene, CDR1 is KGHSH and CDR2 is LQKENI.

This clonotype was seen a handful of times. This sequence joins TRBV6-2 or TRBV6-3 and TRBJ2-5, with D perhaps TRBD2 (5 bases). The CDR3 spans 14 residues. With 2 bases removed from V and 2 bases from J, the gap between germline ends came to 9 bases. Germline V gives CDR1 MNHEY, CDR2 SVGEGT. In DNA, the CDR3 is TGTGCCAGCAGTTACGAGGACTTACAAGAGACCCAGTACTTC. Its translation: CASSYEDLQETQYF.